This T cell receptor (beta chain) is drawn from a study of identical twins. This clonotype was observed at least ten times. Its antigen is not known. Study-wide results and limits: Models predicted less out-of-frame TCR alpha sharing in monozygotic twins than was found. Alpha sequences out of frame and shared by twins had excess low generation probability. In cord blood, abundant beta clonotypes had fewer insertions; memory showed no trend.

TCRdb ran MiXCR on the 5' RACE reads and lists one entry per CDR3 protein. This table holds hundreds of thousands of distinct CDR3 sequences, 9% to 15% found once. The CDR3 is 18 amino acids. Germline V lookup: CDR1 LGHNA, CDR2 YNFKEQ. V was clipped by 0 bases and J by 3 bases; unmatched bases: 5. These sequences were also reported in another study, on yellow fever vaccine responses in identical twins. From that report: Each twin's T cell response to the vaccine was reported to look partly convergent and partly personalized.

Sequencing was done on a sample of PBMCs. The J gene is TRBJ2-1, the V gene TRBV4-2; TRBD2 matches at 13 bases. This clonotype originated in a woman younger than 35 in good health. The CDR3, as DNA: TGTGCCAGCAGCCAAGATTCGGGACTAGCGGGGATCTACAATGAGCAGTTCTTC. This translates into CASSQDSGLAGIYNEQFF.